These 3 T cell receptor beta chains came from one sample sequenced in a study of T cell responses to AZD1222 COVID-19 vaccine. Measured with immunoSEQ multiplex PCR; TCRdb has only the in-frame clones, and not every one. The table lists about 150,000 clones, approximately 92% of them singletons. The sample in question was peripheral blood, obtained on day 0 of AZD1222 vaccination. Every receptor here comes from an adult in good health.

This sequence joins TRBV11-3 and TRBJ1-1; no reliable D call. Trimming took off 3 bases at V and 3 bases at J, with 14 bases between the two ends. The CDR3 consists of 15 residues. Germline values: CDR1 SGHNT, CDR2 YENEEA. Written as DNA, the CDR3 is TGTGCCAGCAGCTTCGGCGGCCGGGCGGACACTGAAGCTTTCTTT. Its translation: CASSFGGRADTEAFF.

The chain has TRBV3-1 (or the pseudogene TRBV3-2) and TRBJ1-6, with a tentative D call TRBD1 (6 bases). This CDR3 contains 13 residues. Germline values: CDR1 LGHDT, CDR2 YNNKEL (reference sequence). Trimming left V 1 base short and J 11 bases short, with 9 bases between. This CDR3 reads CASSQAQGPPLHF. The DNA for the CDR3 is TGTGCCAGCAGCCAAGCACAGGGCCCACCCCTCCACTTT.

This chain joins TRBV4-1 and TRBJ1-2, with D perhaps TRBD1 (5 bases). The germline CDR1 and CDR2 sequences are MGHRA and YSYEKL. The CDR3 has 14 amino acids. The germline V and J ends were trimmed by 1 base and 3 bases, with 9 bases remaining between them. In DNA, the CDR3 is TGCGCCAGCAGCCAAGGGTCGGGGCACTATGGCTACACCTTC. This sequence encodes CASSQGSGHYGYTF.